The rows below give T cell receptor beta chains drawn from one sample of a study of shared clonotypes between healthy human individuals. Here immunoSEQ multiplex PCR was the method, and the copy in TCRdb shows in-frame clones only, minus some. Altogether roughly 1,600,000 clones are present, approximately 98.5% being singletons, with the ten largest covering about 0.35%. Source material: naive CD4+ T cells sorted from blood. These receptors were taken from a man younger than 40 in good health. Each CDR3 is given with its conserved first and last residue. D genes are given only for firm matches. For some rows the clone size is stated as once, few or many, or as a class when expanded; others skip it.

v_gene	d_gene	j_gene	abundance	CDR3aa	CDR3nt
TRBV11-2	.	TRBJ2-1	once	CASSLRDRFDEQFF	TGTGCCAGCAGCTTGCGGGACAGATTCGATGAGCAGTTCTTC
TRBV10-3	TRBD1	TRBJ2-1	.	CATQDRRNNEQFF	TGTGCCACACAGGACAGGCGAAACAATGAGCAGTTCTTC
TRBV2	.	TRBJ1-5	.	CASQGPGDQPQHF	TGTGCCAGCCAGGGGCCGGGGGATCAGCCCCAGCATTTT
TRBV29-1	.	TRBJ2-1	.	CSVVISGVSYNEQFF	TGCAGCGTTGTCATCTCAGGGGTCTCCTACAATGAGCAGTTCTTC
TRBV28	.	TRBJ2-2	.	CASHGVNTGELFF	TGTGCCAGCCACGGGGTAAACACCGGGGAGCTGTTTTTT
TRBV2	.	TRBJ1-1	.	CASGSWGNTEAFF	TGTGCCAGCGGGAGCTGGGGGAACACTGAAGCTTTCTTT
TRBV6-1	TRBD2	TRBJ2-7	once	CASSVGTSKQGEQYF	TGTGCCAGCAGTGTAGGGACTAGCAAACAGGGGGAGCAGTACTTC
TRBV11-3	TRBD2	TRBJ2-3	once	CASSPPDTSGIVVCTDTQYF	TGTGCCAGCAGCCCACCGGATACTAGCGGGATCGTAGTTTGCACAGATACGCAGTATTTT
TRBV4-3	.	TRBJ2-1	.	CASSQVGTGSWNEQFF	TGCGCCAGCAGCCAAGTGGGGACCGGTAGTTGGAATGAGCAGTTCTTC
TRBV5-1	TRBD1	TRBJ2-1	.	CASSLRTGDYNEQFF	TGCGCCAGCAGCCTTCGGACAGGGGACTACAATGAGCAGTTCTTC
TRBV7-8	.	TRBJ2-3	.	CASSLVGSADTQYF	TGTGCCAGCAGCTTAGTAGGGTCGGCAGATACGCAGTATTTT
TRBV7-6	.	TRBJ2-5	.	CASSPIRPPDETQYF	TGTGCCAGCAGCCCAATTAGGCCGCCTGATGAGACCCAGTACTTC
TRBV5-4	.	TRBJ1-2	.	CASSSRGSGYTF	TGTGCCAGCAGCTCCAGGGGAAGTGGCTACACCTTC
TRBV20-1	.	TRBJ2-3	.	CSAAGSLTQYF	TGCAGTGCCGCGGGGTCCCTTACGCAGTATTTT
TRBV5-4	.	TRBJ2-3	.	CASSLGAQSTDTQYF	TGTGCCAGCAGCTTGGGGGCGCAGAGCACAGATACGCAGTATTTT
TRBV18	.	TRBJ2-1	.	CASSPGNEQFF	TGTGCCAGCTCACCGGGTAATGAGCAGTTCTTC
TRBV7-9	.	TRBJ1-1	.	CASSSRPETEAFF	TGTGCCAGCAGCTCCCGACCGGAAACTGAAGCTTTCTTT
TRBV11-2	.	TRBJ2-5	.	CASTFSGEETQYF	TGTGCCAGCACTTTTTCAGGGGAAGAGACCCAGTACTTC
TRBV21-1	.	TRBJ2-5	.	CASRGQDLCAAQETQYF	TGTGCCAGCAGAGGACAGGACTTATGTGCTGCTCAAGAGACCCAGTACTTC
TRBV27	.	TRBJ2-2	once	CASSPRLGGTGELFF	TGTGCCAGCAGTCCCCGACTAGGGGGCACCGGGGAGCTGTTTTTT
TRBV5-4	.	TRBJ1-3	.	CASSPKGNGNTIYF	TGTGCCAGCAGCCCAAAGGGGAATGGAAACACCATATATTTT
TRBV18	.	TRBJ2-5	.	CASSPGQKEETQYF	TGTGCCAGCTCACCCGGGCAGAAGGAAGAGACCCAGTACTTC
TRBV19	TRBD2	TRBJ2-3	.	CASSIDGREVPSTDTQYF	TGTGCCAGTAGTATAGATGGTCGGGAGGTGCCTAGCACAGATACGCAGTATTTT
TRBV4-3	TRBD2	TRBJ2-1	.	CASSQGLRAGNEQFF	TGCGCCAGCAGCCAAGGGCTGCGAGCGGGGAATGAGCAGTTCTTC
TRBV9	TRBD2	TRBJ2-1	.	CASSVVGAGAYNEQFF	TGTGCCAGCAGCGTAGTTGGAGCGGGAGCGTACAATGAGCAGTTCTTC
TRBV14	.	TRBJ2-7	.	CASSRARGYEQYF	TGTGCCAGCAGTCGAGCTCGGGGATACGAGCAGTACTTC
TRBV25-1	.	TRBJ2-5	.	CASSRGETQYF	TGTGCCAGCAGTCGAGGAGAGACCCAGTACTTC
TRBV2	.	TRBJ1-1	.	CASSERGAAFF	TGTGCCAGCAGTGAGCGGGGAGCCGCTTTCTTT
TRBV7-9	.	TRBJ2-2	.	CASSARRENTGELFF	TGTGCCAGCAGCGCCCGGAGGGAGAACACCGGGGAGCTGTTTTTT
TRBV19	.	TRBJ2-7	.	CASSRRGATYEQYF	TGTGCCAGTAGTAGAAGGGGGGCCACCTACGAGCAGTACTTC
TRBV19	TRBD2	TRBJ2-1	.	CASSMGGLALSYNEQFF	TGTGCCAGTAGTATGGGCGGACTAGCGCTCTCCTACAATGAGCAGTTCTTC
TRBV5-6	.	TRBJ2-5	.	CASSLVGRETQYF	TGTGCCAGCAGCTTGGTGGGGCGGGAGACCCAGTACTTC
TRBV30	.	TRBJ1-3	.	CAWAGVSGNTIYF	TGTGCCTGGGCAGGGGTCTCTGGAAACACCATATATTTT
TRBV27	.	TRBJ2-7	.	CASSFGGGSFYEQYF	TGTGCCAGCAGTTTCGGGGGCGGGTCTTTCTACGAGCAGTACTTC
TRBV7-9	.	TRBJ1-1	.	CASSLVSGRETEAFF	TGTGCCAGCAGCTTAGTGTCGGGACGGGAGACTGAAGCTTTCTTT
TRBV6-5	TRBD1	TRBJ1-2	once	CASSYLGQGINYGYTF	TGTGCCAGCAGTTACTTGGGACAGGGGATTAACTATGGCTACACCTTC
TRBV5-1	.	TRBJ1-4	.	CASSQDWVGNEKLFF	TGCGCCAGCAGCCAAGACTGGGTTGGGAATGAAAAACTGTTTTTT
TRBV19	TRBD2	TRBJ2-6	.	CASSIEAGGHSGANVLTF	TGTGCCAGTAGTATAGAGGCGGGAGGACACTCTGGGGCCAACGTCCTGACTTTC
TRBV19	.	TRBJ1-5	.	CASTLEGARQPQHF	TGTGCCAGTACCCTGGAAGGGGCTAGGCAGCCCCAGCATTTT
TRBV5-4	TRBD2	TRBJ2-2	once	CASSLTSGRALTGELFF	TGTGCCAGCAGCTTGACTAGCGGGAGGGCCCTCACCGGGGAGCTGTTTTTT
TRBV5-1	.	TRBJ2-7	.	CASSNEWSYEQYF	TGCGCCAGCAGCAACGAATGGAGTTACGAGCAGTACTTC
TRBV5-1	.	TRBJ2-5	.	CASSPGGAQETQYF	TGCGCCAGCAGCCCCGGAGGAGCCCAAGAGACCCAGTACTTC